The entry below gives a single T cell receptor beta chain sequence along with its context. Its antigen is not identified. These data are taken from a study of cytomegalovirus exposure and HLA in healthy donors. For the study at large: The study's early data release held about 77 million unique TCRs from HLA-typed donors. Study-wide points: Investigators reported over 150 TCR beta chains as tied to cytomegalovirus.

60 Vbeta and 13 Jbeta primers were used in PCR. How the authors handled the data: It was a later analysis that counted tens of millions of unique TCR beta chains, of which some 10 million were shared. Sequenced by immunoSEQ multiplex PCR; TCRdb stores in-frame clones only, minus some. For V, J and clone size, that table is used; D and trimming come from the DNA. The data contain about 130,000 clones, roughly 80% of them singletons. The CDR3 totals 17 residues. Germline CDR1 and CDR2: ENHRY and SYGVKD. V lost 2 bases and J lost 6; bases outside the gene matches: 12. Sequenced input: PBMCs. The sequence derives from a male donor in good health and CMV-seronegative. V usage is TRBV10-3 and J usage is TRBJ2-2; 7 nucleotides align to TRBD1. CDR3: CAISEAKGTGVAGELFF. As DNA, the CDR3 is TGTGCCATCAGTGAGGCCAAAGGAACAGGGGTGGCCGGGGAGCTGTTTTTT.